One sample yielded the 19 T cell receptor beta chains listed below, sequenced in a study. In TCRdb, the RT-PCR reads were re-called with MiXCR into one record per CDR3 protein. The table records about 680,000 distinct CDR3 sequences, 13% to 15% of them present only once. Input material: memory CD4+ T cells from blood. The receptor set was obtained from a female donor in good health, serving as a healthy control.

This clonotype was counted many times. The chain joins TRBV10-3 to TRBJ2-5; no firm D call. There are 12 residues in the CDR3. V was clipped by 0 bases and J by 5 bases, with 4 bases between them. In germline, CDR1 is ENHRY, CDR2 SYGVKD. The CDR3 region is CAISESTETQYF. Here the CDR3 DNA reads TGTGCCATCAGTGAGTCGACCGAGACCCAGTACTTC.

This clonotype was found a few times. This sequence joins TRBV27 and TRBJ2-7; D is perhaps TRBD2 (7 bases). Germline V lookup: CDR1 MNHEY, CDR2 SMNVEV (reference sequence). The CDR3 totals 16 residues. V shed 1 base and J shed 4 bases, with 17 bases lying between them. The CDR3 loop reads CASSLFGGGNEYEQYF. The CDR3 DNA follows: TGTGCCAGCAGTTTATTCGGCGGGGGCAATGAATACGAGCAGTACTTC.

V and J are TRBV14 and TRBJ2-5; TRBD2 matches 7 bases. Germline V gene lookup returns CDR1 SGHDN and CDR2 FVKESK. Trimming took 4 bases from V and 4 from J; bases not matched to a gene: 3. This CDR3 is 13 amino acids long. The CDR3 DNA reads TGTGCCAGCAGCCCGGGACTAATAGAGACCCAGTACTTC. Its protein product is CASSPGLIETQYF.

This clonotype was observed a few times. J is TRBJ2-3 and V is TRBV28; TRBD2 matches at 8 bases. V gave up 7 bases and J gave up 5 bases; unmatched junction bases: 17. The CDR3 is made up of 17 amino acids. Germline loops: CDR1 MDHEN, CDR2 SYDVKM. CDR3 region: CASKLSGPAGVVDTQYF. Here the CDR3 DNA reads TGTGCCAGCAAACTCAGCGGACCAGCGGGAGTGGTAGATACGCAGTATTTT.

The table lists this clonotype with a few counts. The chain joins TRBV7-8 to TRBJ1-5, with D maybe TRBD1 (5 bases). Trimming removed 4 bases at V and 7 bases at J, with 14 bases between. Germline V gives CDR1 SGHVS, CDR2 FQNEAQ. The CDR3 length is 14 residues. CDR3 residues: CASSSGRLQQPQHF. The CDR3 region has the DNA TGTGCCAGCAGCTCGGGACGCCTTCAACAGCCCCAGCATTTT.

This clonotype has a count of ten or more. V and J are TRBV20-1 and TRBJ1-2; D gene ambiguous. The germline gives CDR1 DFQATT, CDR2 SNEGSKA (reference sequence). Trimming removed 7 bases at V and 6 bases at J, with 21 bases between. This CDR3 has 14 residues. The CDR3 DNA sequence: TGCAGTGGCCCTAAGCGGAGGGCGCTTGATGGCTACACCTTC. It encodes CSGPKRRALDGYTF.

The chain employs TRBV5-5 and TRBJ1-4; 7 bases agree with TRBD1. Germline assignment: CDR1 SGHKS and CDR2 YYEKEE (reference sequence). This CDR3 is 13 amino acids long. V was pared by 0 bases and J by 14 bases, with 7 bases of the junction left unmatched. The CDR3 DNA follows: TGTGCCAGCAGCTTGGGAGGGGGCTTTAACCTGTTTTTT. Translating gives CASSLGGGFNLFF. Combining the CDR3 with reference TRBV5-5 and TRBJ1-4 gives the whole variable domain DAGVTQSPTHLIKTRGQQVTLRCSPISGHKSVSWYQQVLGQGPQFIFQYYEKEERGRGNFPDRFSARQFPNYSSELNVNALLLGDSALYLCASSLGGGFNLFFGSGTQLSVL.

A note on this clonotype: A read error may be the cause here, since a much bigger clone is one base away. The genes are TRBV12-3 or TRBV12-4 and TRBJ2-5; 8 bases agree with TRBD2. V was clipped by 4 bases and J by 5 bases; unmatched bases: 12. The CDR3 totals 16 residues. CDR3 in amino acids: CASSWGLEGAVETQYF. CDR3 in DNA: TGTGCCAGCAGTTGGGGACTAGAGGGAGCTGTGGAGACCCAGTACTTC.

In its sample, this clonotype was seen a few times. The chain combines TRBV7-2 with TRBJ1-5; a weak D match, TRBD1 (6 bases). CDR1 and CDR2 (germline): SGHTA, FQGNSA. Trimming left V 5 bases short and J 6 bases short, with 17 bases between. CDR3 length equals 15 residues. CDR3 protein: CASSPTGWGGQPQHF. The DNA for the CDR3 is TGTGCCAGCAGCCCCACAGGGTGGGGGGGTCAGCCCCAGCATTTT.

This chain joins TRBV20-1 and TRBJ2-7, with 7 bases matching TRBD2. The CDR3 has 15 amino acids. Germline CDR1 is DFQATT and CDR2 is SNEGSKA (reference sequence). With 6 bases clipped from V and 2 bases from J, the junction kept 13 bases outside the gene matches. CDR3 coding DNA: TGCAGTGCAAGAACCCTAGCGGCCCAAACCTACGAGCAGTACTTC. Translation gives CSARTLAAQTYEQYF.

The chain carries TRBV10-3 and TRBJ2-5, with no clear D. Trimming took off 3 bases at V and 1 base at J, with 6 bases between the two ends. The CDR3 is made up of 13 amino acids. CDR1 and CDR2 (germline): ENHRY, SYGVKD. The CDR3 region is CAISEQPQETQYF. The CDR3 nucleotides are TGTGCCATCAGTGAACAGCCCCAAGAGACCCAGTACTTC.

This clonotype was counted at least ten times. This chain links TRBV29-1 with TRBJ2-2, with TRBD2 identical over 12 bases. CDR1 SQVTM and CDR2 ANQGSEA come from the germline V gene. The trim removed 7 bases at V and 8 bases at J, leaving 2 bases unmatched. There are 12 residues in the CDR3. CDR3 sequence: CSAGLAGGELFF. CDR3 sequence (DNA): TGCAGCGCCGGACTAGCGGGAGGGGAGCTGTTTTTT.

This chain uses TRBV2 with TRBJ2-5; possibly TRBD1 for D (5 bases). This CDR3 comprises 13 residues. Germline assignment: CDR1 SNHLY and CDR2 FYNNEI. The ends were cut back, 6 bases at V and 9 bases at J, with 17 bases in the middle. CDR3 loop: CASRPDSVGAQYF. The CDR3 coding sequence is TGTGCCAGCAGGCCCGATTCCGTAGGGGCCCAGTACTTC.

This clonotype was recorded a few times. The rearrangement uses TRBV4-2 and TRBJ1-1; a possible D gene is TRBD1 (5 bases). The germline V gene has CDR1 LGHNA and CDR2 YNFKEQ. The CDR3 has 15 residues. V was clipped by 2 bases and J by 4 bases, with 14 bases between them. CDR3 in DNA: TGTGCCAGCAGCCAATCCGGGACGGCCGGCACTGAAGCTTTCTTT. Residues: CASSQSGTAGTEAFF.

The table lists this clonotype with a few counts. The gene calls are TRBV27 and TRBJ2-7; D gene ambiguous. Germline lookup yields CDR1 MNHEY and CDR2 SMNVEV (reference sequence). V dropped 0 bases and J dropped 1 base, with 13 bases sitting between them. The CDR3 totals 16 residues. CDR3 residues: CASSLSAEPPSYEQYF. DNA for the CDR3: TGTGCCAGCAGTTTATCTGCAGAGCCACCATCCTACGAGCAGTACTTC.

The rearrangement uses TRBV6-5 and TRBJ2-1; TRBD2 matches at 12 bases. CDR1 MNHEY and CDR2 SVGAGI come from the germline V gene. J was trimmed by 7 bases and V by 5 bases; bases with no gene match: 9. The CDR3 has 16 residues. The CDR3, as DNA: TGTGCCAGCAGTACCCCCCTAGCGGGGGGGTTGAATGAGCAGTTCTTC. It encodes CASSTPLAGGLNEQFF.

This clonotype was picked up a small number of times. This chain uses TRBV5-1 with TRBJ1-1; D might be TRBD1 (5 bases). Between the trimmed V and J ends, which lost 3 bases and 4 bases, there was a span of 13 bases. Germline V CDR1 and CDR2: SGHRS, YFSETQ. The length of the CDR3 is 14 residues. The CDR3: CASSWGGRATEAFF. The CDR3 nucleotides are TGCGCCAGCAGCTGGGGAGGCAGGGCCACTGAAGCTTTCTTT.

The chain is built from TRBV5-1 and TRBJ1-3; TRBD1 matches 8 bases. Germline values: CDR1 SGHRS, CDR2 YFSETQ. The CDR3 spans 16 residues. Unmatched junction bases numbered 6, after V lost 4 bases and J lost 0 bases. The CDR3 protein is CASSRETGVSGNTIYF. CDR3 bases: TGCGCCAGCAGCCGGGAGACAGGGGTCTCTGGAAACACCATATATTTT.

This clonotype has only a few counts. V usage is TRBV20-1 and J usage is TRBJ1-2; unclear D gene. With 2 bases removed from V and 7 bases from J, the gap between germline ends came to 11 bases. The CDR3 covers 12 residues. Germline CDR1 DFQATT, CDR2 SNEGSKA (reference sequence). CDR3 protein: CSARSSATGYTF. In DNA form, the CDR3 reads TGCAGTGCTAGATCTTCAGCTACTGGCTACACCTTC.